Shown below are 20 T cell receptor beta chains from a single sample sequenced in a study of CD8+ T cells in alopecia areata. RNA was extracted and reverse transcribed into cDNA as the sequencing template. The assay was immunoSEQ multiplex PCR, and TCRdb's table has in-frame clones only and misses some. Seen here are 140,000 to 150,000 clones, about half observed once, and the top ten hold over 0.75%. This sample comprised CD4+ T cells sorted from blood, obtained at week 0. The receptors shown here come from a human donor with alopecia areata.

CDR3 DNA: TGCAGCGTATGGGGCAGGGCTTTCGACGAGCAGTACTTC. Translating gives CSVWGRAFDEQYF. The rearrangement uses TRBV29-1 and TRBJ2-5; tentative D call: TRBD1 (5 bases). The DNA end lines up better with TRBJ2-7; the J call may be wrong. The CDR3 runs to 13 residues. The V gene's germline CDR1 is SQVTM and CDR2 ANQGSEA.

The chain carries TRBV7-8 and TRBJ1-2; D is possibly TRBD1 (5 bases). Trimming left V 1 base short and J 2 bases short, with 8 bases between. Per the germline V gene, CDR1 is SGHVS and CDR2 is FQNEAQ. This CDR3 is built from 14 residues. The CDR3 region is CASSLEGRNYGYTF. The CDR3 bases are TGTGCCAGCAGCTTAGAGGGGAGAAACTATGGCTACACCTTC.

V gene TRBV7-9 combines with J gene TRBJ2-6; D is undetermined. Deletions cut 1 base from V and 1 base from J, with 8 bases between. CDR3 length equals 16 residues. Germline V lookup: CDR1 SEHNR, CDR2 FQNEAQ (reference sequence). The DNA for the CDR3 is TGTGCCAGCAGCTTAGGCTTACCGTCTGGGGCCAACGTCCTGACTTTC. This codes for CASSLGLPSGANVLTF. Variable domain in full (rest from reference TRBV7-9 and TRBJ2-6): DTGVSQNPRHKITKRGQNVTFRCDPISEHNRLYWYRQTLGQGPEFLTYFQNEAQLEKSRLLSDRFSAERPKGSFSTLEIQRTEQGDSAMYLCASSLGLPSGANVLTFGAGSRLTVL.

V gene TRBV2 combines with J gene TRBJ2-6; TRBD2 is a possible D gene (6 bases). In germline, CDR1 is SNHLY, CDR2 FYNNEI. V gave up 2 bases and J gave up 2 bases, with 10 bases separating them. The CDR3 length is 16 residues. CDR3 residues: CASSETSLAGANVLTF. The DNA of the CDR3 is TGTGCCAGCAGTGAAACTAGCCTGGCTGGGGCCAACGTCCTGACTTTC.

A word on this clone: A junction boundary mismatches the germline segment, possibly from a read error. The chain employs TRBV29-1 and TRBJ2-5, with 10 positions matching TRBD2. The CDR3 totals 13 residues. Per the germline V gene, CDR1 is SQVTM and CDR2 is ANQGSEA. This CDR3 is CSVSRLTSGPPDF. The CDR3 DNA reads as TGCAGCGTCTCCCGCCTGACTAGCGGGCCTCCCGACTTC.

The chain uses TRBV28 and TRBJ2-5, with 9 bases lining up with TRBD1. V lost 10 bases, J lost 4 bases, and 10 bases stayed unmatched. The CDR3 spans 14 residues. The germline CDR1 and CDR2 sequences are MDHEN and SYDVKM. CDR3 in amino acids: CATLPGQGRETQYF. CDR3 DNA sequence: TGTGCCACCCTACCGGGACAGGGTAGAGAGACCCAGTACTTC. Combining the CDR3 with reference TRBV28 and TRBJ2-5 gives the whole variable domain DVKVTQSSRYLVKRTGEKVFLECVQDMDHENMFWYRQDPGLGLRLIYFSYDVKMKEKGDIPEGYSVSREKKERFSLILESASTNQTSMYLCATLPGQGRETQYFGPGTRLLVL.

The chain recombines TRBV30 with TRBJ2-7, with D unclear. Germline loops: CDR1 GTSNPN, CDR2 SVGIG (reference sequence). Trimming took off 3 bases at V and 2 bases at J, with 8 bases between the two ends. The CDR3 runs 12 residues. CDR3 in amino acids: CAWSSGTYEQYF. The CDR3, as DNA: TGTGCCTGGAGCTCAGGAACCTACGAGCAGTACTTC.

This clone appeared a few times. The chain employs TRBV7-9 and TRBJ1-5; D uncertain. Deletions cut 5 bases from V and 1 base from J, with 12 bases between. The CDR3 runs to 15 residues. Germline values: CDR1 SEHNR, CDR2 FQNEAQ (reference sequence). The DNA of the CDR3 is TGTGCCAGCAGCCTAGGACCACAGAGCAATCAGCCCCAGCATTTT. It codes for CASSLGPQSNQPQHF.

The V gene is TRBV5-1, the J gene TRBJ1-1; TRBD1 is a possible D gene (5 bases). The germline gives CDR1 SGHRS, CDR2 YFSETQ. CDR3 length: 15 amino acids. V was cut by 4 bases and J by 1 base, with 14 bases left in between. CDR3 in amino acids: CASSNAGPTNTEAFF. The CDR3 region has the DNA TGCGCCAGCAGCAACGCAGGGCCAACGAACACTGAAGCTTTCTTT.

This clone has just a few counts. The chain uses TRBV27 and TRBJ2-6; 8 nucleotides match TRBD1. The ends lost 1 base at V and 2 bases at J; junction bases unmatched: 7. CDR1 is MNHEY, CDR2 SMNVEV, per germline (reference sequence). This CDR3 region has 18 residues. This CDR3 is CASSLFWQGAAGANVLTF. Here the CDR3 DNA reads TGTGCCAGCAGTTTATTTTGGCAGGGGGCGGCTGGGGCCAACGTCCTGACTTTC.

This clone has only a few counts. The chain couples TRBV29-1 to TRBJ2-2; 10 nucleotides align to TRBD2. In germline, CDR1 is SQVTM, CDR2 ANQGSEA. The CDR3 sequence is 13 residues long. V trimming: 7 bases; J trimming: 6 bases; junction bases outside the gene matches: 5. In DNA, the CDR3 is TGCAGCGCTCGCCTAGCGGGAGCCGGGGAGCTGTTTTTT. This translates into CSARLAGAGELFF.

V is TRBV29-1 and J is TRBJ1-2, with D unresolved. V lost 6 bases and J 10 bases, leaving 9 bases between the germline ends. The CDR3 length is 9 residues. Germline CDR1 reads SQVTM; CDR2 reads ANQGSEA. The CDR3 spells CSVGKNYTF. CDR3 sequence (DNA): TGCAGCGTGGGAAAAAACTACACCTTC.

The rearrangement uses TRBV29-1 and TRBJ2-7; D might be TRBD2 (5 bases). This CDR3 has 15 residues. Germline assignment: CDR1 SQVTM and CDR2 ANQGSEA. The V end was cut by 1 base, the J end by 2 bases, with 15 bases between. CDR3 in amino acids: CSVEGEGGSAYEQYF. The CDR3 coding sequence is TGCAGCGTTGAAGGTGAAGGTGGGAGCGCCTACGAGCAGTACTTC.

This rearrangement joins TRBV9 to TRBJ2-1; TRBD1 matches 8 bases. V shed 0 bases, J shed 13 bases, and the junction held 6 bases outside the gene matches. This CDR3 region has 13 residues. The germline V gene encodes CDR1 SGDLS and CDR2 YYNGEE. In DNA, the CDR3 is TGTGCCAGCAGCGTAGGGACAGGGAGCGCCCAGTTCTTC. Its protein product is CASSVGTGSAQFF.

V is TRBV2 and J is TRBJ2-4; D gene ambiguous. Germline loops: CDR1 SNHLY, CDR2 FYNNEI. Trimming cost V 1 base and J 9 bases, with 19 bases left between them. CDR3 size: 16 residues. CDR3 residues: CASSEVGGIPLGIQYF. CDR3 coding DNA: TGTGCCAGCAGTGAAGTTGGCGGAATACCCCTGGGCATTCAGTACTTC.

This rearrangement joins TRBV7-3 to TRBJ2-2; 7 positions agree with TRBD2. V gave up 5 bases and J gave up 2 bases; unmatched junction bases: 5. The CDR3 sequence is 15 residues long. CDR1 is SGHTA and CDR2 is FQGTGA in the germline V gene. DNA for the CDR3: TGTGCCAGCAGCCCCCGGACTAGAAACACCGGGGAGCTGTTTTTT. It specifies CASSPRTRNTGELFF.

This clone was seen only a few times. The same CDR3 arises from other DNA sequences in this sample as well. In DNA, the CDR3 is TGTGCCTGGAGTAGGGATACCGGGGAGCTGTTTTTT. Protein product: CAWSRDTGELFF. This chain joins TRBV30 and TRBJ2-2; no clear D gene. The CDR3 contains 12 residues. The V end was cut by 2 bases, the J end by 5 bases, with 6 bases between. Germline V gives CDR1 GTSNPN, CDR2 SVGIG (reference sequence). The entire variable domain, with the rest obtained from reference TRBV30 and TRBJ2-2, is as follows: SQTIHQWPATLVQPVGSPLSLECTVEGTSNPNLYWYRQAAGRGLQLLFYSVGIGQISSEVPQNLSASRPQDRQFILSSKKLLLSDSGFYLCAWSRDTGELFFGEGSRLTVL.

This clone was found a few times. The chain uses TRBV9 and TRBJ1-2; D not certain. Trimming removed 0 bases at V and 6 bases at J, with 9 bases between. From germline, CDR1 is SGDLS and CDR2 YYNGEE. CDR3 length equals 13 residues. CDR3 nucleotide sequence: TGTGCCAGCAGCGTAGTATCCAGAGATGGCTACACCTTC. It yields the protein CASSVVSRDGYTF.

The rearrangement joins TRBV28 to TRBJ2-3; D gene unclear. The CDR3 extends over 14 amino acids. Germline V gene sequence: CDR1 MDHEN, CDR2 SYDVKM. V lost 6 bases to trimming and J lost 5 bases, with 15 bases between them. The CDR3 reads CASSRSSPRDTQYF. The CDR3, as DNA: TGTGCCAGCAGCCGGTCCTCCCCCCGAGATACGCAGTATTTT.

In this sample, this clone turned up many times. The chain links TRBV25-1 to TRBJ1-5; D unclear. Germline CDR1 reads MGHDK; CDR2 reads SYGVNS. There are 13 residues in the CDR3. Trimming shortened V by 4 bases and J by 7 bases, and 11 bases separated the two germline ends. The CDR3 loop is CASSGGTRQPQHF. The CDR3, as DNA: TGTGCCAGCAGTGGGGGAACAAGGCAGCCCCAGCATTTT. Variable domain in full (rest from reference TRBV25-1 and TRBJ1-5): EADIYQTPRYLVIGTGKKITLECSQTMGHDKMYWYQQDPGMELHLIHYSYGVNSTEKGDLSSESTVSRIRTEHFPLTLESARPSHTSQYLCASSGGTRQPQHFGDGTRLSIL.